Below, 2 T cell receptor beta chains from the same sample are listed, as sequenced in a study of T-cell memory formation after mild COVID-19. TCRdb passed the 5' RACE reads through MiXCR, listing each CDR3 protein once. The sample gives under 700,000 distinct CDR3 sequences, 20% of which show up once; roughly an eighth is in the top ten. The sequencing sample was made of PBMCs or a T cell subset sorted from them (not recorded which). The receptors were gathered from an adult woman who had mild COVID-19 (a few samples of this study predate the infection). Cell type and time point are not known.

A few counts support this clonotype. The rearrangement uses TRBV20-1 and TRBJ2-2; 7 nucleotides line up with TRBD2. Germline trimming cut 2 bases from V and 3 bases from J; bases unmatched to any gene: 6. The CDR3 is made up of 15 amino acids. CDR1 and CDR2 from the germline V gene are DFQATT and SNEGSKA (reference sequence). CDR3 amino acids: CSARSLAGDTGELFF. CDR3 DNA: TGCAGTGCTAGAAGTTTGGCGGGGGACACCGGGGAGCTGTTTTTT.

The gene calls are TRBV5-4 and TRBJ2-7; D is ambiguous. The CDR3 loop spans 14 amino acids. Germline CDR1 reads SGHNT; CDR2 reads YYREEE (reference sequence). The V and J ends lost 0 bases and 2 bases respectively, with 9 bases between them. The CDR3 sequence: CASSLVGIPYEQYF. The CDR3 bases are TGTGCCAGCAGCTTGGTTGGGATCCCCTACGAGCAGTACTTC.